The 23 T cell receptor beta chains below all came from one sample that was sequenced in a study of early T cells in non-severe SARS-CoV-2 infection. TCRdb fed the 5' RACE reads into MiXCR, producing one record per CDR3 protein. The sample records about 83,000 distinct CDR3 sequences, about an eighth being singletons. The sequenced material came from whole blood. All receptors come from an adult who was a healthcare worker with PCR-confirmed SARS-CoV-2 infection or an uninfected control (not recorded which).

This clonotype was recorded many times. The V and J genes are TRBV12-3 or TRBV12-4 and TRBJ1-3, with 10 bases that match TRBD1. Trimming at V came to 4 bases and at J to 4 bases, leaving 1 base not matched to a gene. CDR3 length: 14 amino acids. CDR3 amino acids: CASSWTGGGNTIYF. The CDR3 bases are TGTGCCAGCAGTTGGACAGGGGGGGGAAACACCATATATTTT.

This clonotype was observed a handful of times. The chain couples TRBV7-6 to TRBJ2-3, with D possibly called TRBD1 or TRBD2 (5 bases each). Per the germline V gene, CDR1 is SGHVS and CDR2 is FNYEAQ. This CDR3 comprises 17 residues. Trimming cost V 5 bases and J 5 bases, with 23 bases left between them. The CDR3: CASSERAFGGQGDTQYF. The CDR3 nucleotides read TGTGCCAGCAGCGAAAGGGCTTTTGGGGGTCAGGGAGATACGCAGTATTTT.

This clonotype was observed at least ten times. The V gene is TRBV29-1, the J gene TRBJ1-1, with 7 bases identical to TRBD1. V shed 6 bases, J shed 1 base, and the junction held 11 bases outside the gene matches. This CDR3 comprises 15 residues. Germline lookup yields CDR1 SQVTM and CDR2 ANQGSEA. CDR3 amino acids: CSVFAGQVGNTEAFF. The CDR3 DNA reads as TGCAGCGTATTTGCAGGACAGGTGGGGAACACTGAAGCTTTCTTT. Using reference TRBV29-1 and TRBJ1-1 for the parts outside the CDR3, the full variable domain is SAVISQKPSRDICQRGTSLTIQCQVDSQVTMMFWYRQQPGQSLTLIATANQGSEATYESGFVIDKFPISRPNLTFSTLTVSNMSPEDSSIYLCSVFAGQVGNTEAFFGQGTRLTVV.

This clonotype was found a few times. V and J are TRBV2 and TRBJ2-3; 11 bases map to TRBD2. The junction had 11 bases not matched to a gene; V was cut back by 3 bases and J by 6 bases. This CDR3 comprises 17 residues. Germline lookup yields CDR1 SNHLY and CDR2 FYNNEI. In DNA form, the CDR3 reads TGTGCCAGCAGTGACGGAATTAGCGGGGGGGCCCGGGATACGCAGTATTTT. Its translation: CASSDGISGGARDTQYF.

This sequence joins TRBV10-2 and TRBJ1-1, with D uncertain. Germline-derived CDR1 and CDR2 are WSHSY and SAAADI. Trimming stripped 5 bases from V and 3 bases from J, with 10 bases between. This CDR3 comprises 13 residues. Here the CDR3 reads CASSIAPDTEAFF. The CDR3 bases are TGCGCCAGCAGTATTGCTCCAGACACTGAAGCTTTCTTT.

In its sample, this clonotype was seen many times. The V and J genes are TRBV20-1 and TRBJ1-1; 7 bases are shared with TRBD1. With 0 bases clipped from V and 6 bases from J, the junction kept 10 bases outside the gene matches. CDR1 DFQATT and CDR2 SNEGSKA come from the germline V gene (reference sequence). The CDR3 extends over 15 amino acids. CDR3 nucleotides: TGCAGTGCTAGAGAGGCGAAGGGACAGAAAGCTGAAGCTTTCTTT. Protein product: CSAREAKGQKAEAFF.

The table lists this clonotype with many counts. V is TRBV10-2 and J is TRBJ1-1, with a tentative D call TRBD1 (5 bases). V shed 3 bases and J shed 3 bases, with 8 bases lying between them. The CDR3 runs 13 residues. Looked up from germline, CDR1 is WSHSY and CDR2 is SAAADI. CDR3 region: CASSDREYTEAFF. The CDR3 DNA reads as TGCGCCAGCAGTGACAGGGAGTACACTGAAGCTTTCTTT.

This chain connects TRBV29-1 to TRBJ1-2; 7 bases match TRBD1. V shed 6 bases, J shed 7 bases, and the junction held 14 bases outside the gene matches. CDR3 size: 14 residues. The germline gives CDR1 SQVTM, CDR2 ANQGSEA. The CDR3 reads CSVPGQLTFGGYTF. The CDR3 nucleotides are TGCAGCGTCCCGGGACAGCTCACCTTCGGTGGCTACACCTTC. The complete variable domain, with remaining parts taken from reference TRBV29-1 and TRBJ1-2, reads SAVISQKPSRDICQRGTSLTIQCQVDSQVTMMFWYRQQPGQSLTLIATANQGSEATYESGFVIDKFPISRPNLTFSTLTVSNMSPEDSSIYLCSVPGQLTFGGYTFGSGTRLTVV.

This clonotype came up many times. Written as DNA, the CDR3 is TGTGCCATCAGTGCCGAAGACTTCCAAGAGACCCAGTACTTC. Translating it yields CAISAEDFQETQYF. The J gene is TRBJ2-5, the V gene TRBV10-3; D is unclear. The germline V gene encodes CDR1 ENHRY and CDR2 SYGVKD. Trimming pared 4 bases from V and 1 base from J, leaving 10 bases between. The CDR3 is made up of 14 amino acids.

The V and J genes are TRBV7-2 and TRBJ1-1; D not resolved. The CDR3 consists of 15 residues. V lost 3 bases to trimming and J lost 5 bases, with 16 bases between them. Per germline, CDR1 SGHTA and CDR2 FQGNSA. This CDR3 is CASSLMAGMRTEAFF. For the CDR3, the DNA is TGTGCCAGCAGCTTGATGGCGGGTATGAGAACTGAAGCTTTCTTT.

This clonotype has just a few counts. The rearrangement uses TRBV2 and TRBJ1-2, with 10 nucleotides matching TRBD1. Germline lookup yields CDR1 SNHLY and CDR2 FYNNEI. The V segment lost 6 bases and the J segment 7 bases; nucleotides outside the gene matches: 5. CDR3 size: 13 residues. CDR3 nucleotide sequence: TGTGCCAGCAGGGGACAGGGGATTGGTGGCTACACCTTC. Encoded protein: CASRGQGIGGYTF.

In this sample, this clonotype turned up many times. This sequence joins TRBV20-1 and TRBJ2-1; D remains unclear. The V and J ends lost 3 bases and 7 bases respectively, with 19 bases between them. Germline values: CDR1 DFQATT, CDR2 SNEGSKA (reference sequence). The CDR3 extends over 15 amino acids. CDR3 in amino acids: CSARLWSVTENEQFF. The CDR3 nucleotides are TGCAGTGCTAGGCTTTGGTCCGTGACTGAGAATGAGCAGTTCTTC.

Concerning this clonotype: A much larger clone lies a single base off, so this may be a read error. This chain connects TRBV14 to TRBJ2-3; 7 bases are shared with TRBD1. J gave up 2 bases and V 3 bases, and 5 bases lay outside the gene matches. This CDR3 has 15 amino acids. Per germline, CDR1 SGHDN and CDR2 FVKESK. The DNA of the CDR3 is TGTGCCAGCAGCCATCTGACAGGGACCACAGATACGCAGTATTTT. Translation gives CASSHLTGTTDTQYF.

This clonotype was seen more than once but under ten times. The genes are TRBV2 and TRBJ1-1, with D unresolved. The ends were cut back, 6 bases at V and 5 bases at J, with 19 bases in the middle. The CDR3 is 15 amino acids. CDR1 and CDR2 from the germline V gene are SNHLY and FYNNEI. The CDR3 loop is CASRVGSGKGTEAFF. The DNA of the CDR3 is TGTGCCAGCAGGGTGGGTAGTGGCAAAGGGACTGAAGCTTTCTTT.

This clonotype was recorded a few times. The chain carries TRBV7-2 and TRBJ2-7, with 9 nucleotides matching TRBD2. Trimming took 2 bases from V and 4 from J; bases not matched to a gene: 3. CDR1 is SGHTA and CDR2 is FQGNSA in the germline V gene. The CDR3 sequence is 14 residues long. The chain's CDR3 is CASSLLAGRYEQYF. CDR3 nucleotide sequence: TGTGCCAGCAGCTTACTAGCGGGGCGGTACGAGCAGTACTTC.

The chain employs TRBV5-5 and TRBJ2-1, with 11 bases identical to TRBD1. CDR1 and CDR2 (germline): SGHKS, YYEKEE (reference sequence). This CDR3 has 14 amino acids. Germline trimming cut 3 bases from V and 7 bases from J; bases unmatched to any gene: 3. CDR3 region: CASSSGDRGNEQFF. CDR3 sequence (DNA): TGTGCCAGCAGCTCGGGGGACAGGGGGAATGAGCAGTTCTTC.

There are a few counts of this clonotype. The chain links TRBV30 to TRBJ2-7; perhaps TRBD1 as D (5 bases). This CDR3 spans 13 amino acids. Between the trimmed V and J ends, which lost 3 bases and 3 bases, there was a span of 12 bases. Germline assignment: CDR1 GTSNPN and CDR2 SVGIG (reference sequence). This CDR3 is CAWSRTKVYEQYF. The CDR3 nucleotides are TGTGCCTGGAGCCGGACAAAGGTCTACGAGCAGTACTTC.

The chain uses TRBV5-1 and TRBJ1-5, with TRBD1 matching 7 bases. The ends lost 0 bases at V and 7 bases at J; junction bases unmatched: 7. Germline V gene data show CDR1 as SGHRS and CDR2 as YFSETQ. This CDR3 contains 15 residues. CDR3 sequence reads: CASSLVTGAGQPQHF. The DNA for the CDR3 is TGCGCCAGCAGCTTGGTCACAGGGGCAGGGCAGCCCCAGCATTTT.

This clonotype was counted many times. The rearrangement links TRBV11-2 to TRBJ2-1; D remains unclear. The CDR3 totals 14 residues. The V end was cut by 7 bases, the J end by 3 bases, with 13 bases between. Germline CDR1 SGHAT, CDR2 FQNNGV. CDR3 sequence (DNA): TGTGCCAGCATCAATGTTAAGGGCTACAATGAGCAGTTCTTC. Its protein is CASINVKGYNEQFF.

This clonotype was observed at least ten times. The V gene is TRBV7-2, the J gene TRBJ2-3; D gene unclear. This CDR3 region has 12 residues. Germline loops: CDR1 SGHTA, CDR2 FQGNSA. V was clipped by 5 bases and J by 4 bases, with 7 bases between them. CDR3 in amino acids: CASSHGPDTQYF. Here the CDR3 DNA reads TGTGCCAGCAGCCATGGGCCAGATACGCAGTATTTT.

CDR3 sequence: CASVVGGTDTQYF. The DNA of the CDR3 is TGTGCCAGCGTGGTAGGGGGAACAGATACGCAGTATTTT. This chain uses TRBV6-2 or TRBV6-3 with TRBJ2-3; weak D call: TRBD1 (6 bases). Germline values: CDR1 MNHEY, CDR2 SVGEGT. V dropped 8 bases and J dropped 3 bases, with 12 bases sitting between them. There are 13 residues in the CDR3.

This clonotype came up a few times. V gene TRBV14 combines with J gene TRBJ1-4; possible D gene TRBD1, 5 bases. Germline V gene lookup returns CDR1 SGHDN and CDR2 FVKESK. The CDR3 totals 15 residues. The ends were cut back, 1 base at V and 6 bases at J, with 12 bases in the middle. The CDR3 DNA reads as TGTGCCAGCAGCCAAGCCGGGACCTGGGATGAAAAACTGTTTTTT. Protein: CASSQAGTWDEKLFF.

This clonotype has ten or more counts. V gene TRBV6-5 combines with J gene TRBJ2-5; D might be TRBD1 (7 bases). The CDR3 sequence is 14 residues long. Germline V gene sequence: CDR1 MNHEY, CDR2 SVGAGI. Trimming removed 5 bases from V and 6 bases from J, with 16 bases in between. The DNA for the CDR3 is TGTGCCAGCAGTCCAACAGGGGAGGCACAGACCCAGTACTTC. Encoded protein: CASSPTGEAQTQYF.